This T cell receptor (beta chain) was profiled in a study of blood T cell repertoires in COVID-19. The CDR3 is 15 amino acids. Germline loops: CDR1 SGHDN, CDR2 FVKESK. Trimming removed 4 bases at V and 2 bases at J, with 12 bases between. Here immunoSEQ multiplex PCR was the method, and the copy in TCRdb shows in-frame clones only, minus some. The sample includes approximately 240,000 clones, about 83% seen only once; the top ten take approximately 5.7%. The sequencing sample was made of peripheral blood. This clonotype originated in a human donor in a cohort sampled during active COVID-19. This chain joins TRBV14 and TRBJ2-1; tentative D call: TRBD2 (6 bases). CDR3 protein: CASSRIGGTYNEQFF. The DNA for the CDR3 is TGTGCCAGCAGCCGCATCGGGGGAACCTACAATGAGCAGTTCTTC.